Listed below are T cell receptor beta chains from one sample, sequenced in a study of T cells in Graves' hyperthyroidism and ophthalmopathy. Each CDR3 protein gets one entry after TCRdb re-called the multiplex PCR reads with MiXCR. The sample holds about 360,000 distinct CDR3 sequences; less than 15% are singletons and the top ten take 9.2%. Sequenced: blood. The receptor set was obtained from a woman in her late teens or twenties with Graves' hyperthyroidism. Both conserved end residues are part of each CDR3. Each record gives: V gene, D gene, CDR3 length, J gene, clone size, CDR3 DNA, CDR3 protein. The D gene is left open where the match is weak. Expanded clones are given a class, and other clones once, few, many or no size at all.

>TRBV28|TRBD2|16|TRBJ2-1|many
TGTGCCAGCAGTCGCGGGGGACTAGCGGGAGGGGCGGAGCAGTTCTTC
CASSRGGLAGGAEQFF
>TRBV3-2|-|16|TRBJ2-1|few
TGTGCCAGCAGCCCTGTACTAGCGGGAGTCGACAATGAGCAGTTCTTC
CASSPVLAGVDNEQFF
>TRBV20-1|-|15|TRBJ2-1|-
TGCAGTGCTAGAGTCCGACCAACCTACGGTAATGAGCAGTTCTTC
CSARVRPTYGNEQFF
>TRBV7-3|-|13|TRBJ2-7|-
TGTGCCAGCAGCTCAACTACTTGGAACGAGCAGTACTTC
CASSSTTWNEQYF
>TRBV20-1|-|14|TRBJ2-7|many
TGCAGTGCTAGAGATGCGCTAGAATCTTACGAGCAGTACTTC
CSARDALESYEQYF
>TRBV5-1|-|13|TRBJ1-2|many
TGCGCCAGCAGCTTTGAGGGTGGGGATGGCTACACCTTC
CASSFEGGDGYTF
>TRBV5-1|-|14|TRBJ2-3|few
TGCGCCAGCAGCTTGCGAGGGGGGGGTGATACGCAGTATTTT
CASSLRGGGDTQYF
>TRBV7-2|TRBD2|16|TRBJ2-3|-
TGTGCCAGCAGCGGGGGGGTGGACTACGGTACAGATACGCAGTATTTT
CASSGGVDYGTDTQYF
>TRBV7-2|TRBD1|14|TRBJ2-7|many
TGCGCCAGCAGCTTGGACAGGGGGCCCTACGAGCAGTACTTC
CASSLDRGPYEQYF
>TRBV6-2/TRBV6-3|TRBD1|12|TRBJ1-2|few
TGTGCCAGCGTGGACAGGAGGGGTGGCTACACCTTC
CASVDRRGGYTF
>TRBV9|-|15|TRBJ2-2|few
TGTGCCAGCAGCTCCAGGCGGAAGAACACCGGGGAGCTGTTTTTT
CASSSRRKNTGELFF
>TRBV3-1|-|16|TRBJ1-2|few
TGTGCCAGCAGCCAAGGGGGCACACAGGTAACCTATGGCTACACCTTC
CASSQGGTQVTYGYTF
>TRBV19|TRBD1|14|TRBJ2-7|many
TGTGCCAGTAGTTGGACAGGGAGGTCCTACGAGCAGTACTTC
CASSWTGRSYEQYF
>TRBV6-2/TRBV6-3|TRBD2|16|TRBJ2-1|many
TGTGCCAGCAGTCGACTAGCGGGGAGGGGTTCGGGTGAGCAGTTCTTC
CASSRLAGRGSGEQFF
>TRBV9|-|14|TRBJ2-1|-
TGTGCCAGCAGCGTAGGGGGGAGGGGGACCGAGCAGTTCTTC
CASSVGGRGTEQFF
>TRBV9|-|18|TRBJ1-1|many
TGTGCCAGCAGCGTAGCCCCGTTTGGAGGGGGTTCGAACACTGAAGCTTTCTTT
CASSVAPFGGGSNTEAFF
>TRBV29-1|TRBD2|14|TRBJ2-1|-
TGCACCCCCCAAGTAGCGGGAGGGCCCGGTGAGCAGTTCTTC
CTPQVAGGPGEQFF
>TRBV10-3|TRBD1|15|TRBJ2-3|-
TGTGCCACGGGTGCGGGACAGGGGTTGACAGATACGCAGTATTTT
CATGAGQGLTDTQYF
>TRBV2|TRBD2|15|TRBJ2-3|many
TGTGCCAGCGTCCCGACTAGCGGGGGGCCAGATACGCAGTATTTT
CASVPTSGGPDTQYF
>TRBV15|-|15|TRBJ1-3|many
TGTGCCACCAGCCTCGGGGGCAGTACTGGAAACACCATATATTTT
CATSLGGSTGNTIYF
>TRBV18|TRBD1|15|TRBJ1-4|many
TGTGCCAGCTCACCCCAGGGGGTCCGTAATGAAAAACTGTTTTTT
CASSPQGVRNEKLFF
>TRBV7-2|-|13|TRBJ2-1|many
TGTGCCAGCAGCTTAGGGGGGGGGCCAGAGCAGTTCTTC
CASSLGGGPEQFF
>TRBV7-6|-|13|TRBJ1-2|few
TGTGCCAGCAGCTTCGCCTCTGGCTATGGCTACACCTTC
CASSFASGYGYTF
>TRBV2|-|14|TRBJ1-4|many
TGTGCCAGCAGTGAAGGTTATTCGGGGGAAAAACTGTTTTTT
CASSEGYSGEKLFF
>TRBV20-1|-|12|TRBJ2-7|few
TGCAGCGCCAGGGCTAGCCCCTACGAGCAGTACTTC
CSARASPYEQYF
>TRBV5-1|TRBD2|16|TRBJ2-1|many
TGCGCCAGCAGCTTGACTAGCGGGATGGGTTACAATGAGCAGTTCTTC
CASSLTSGMGYNEQFF
>TRBV11-2|-|14|TRBJ2-7|many
TGTGCCAGCAGCTCTTCGGGACTCTCCTACGAGCAGTACTTC
CASSSSGLSYEQYF
>TRBV20-1|TRBD2|16|TRBJ2-5|many
TGCAGTGCTCAAAGGGGTAGCGGGGGGGCCCCAGAGACCCAGTACTTC
CSAQRGSGGAPETQYF
>TRBV28|TRBD1|15|TRBJ1-2|many
TGTGCCAGCAGTTTACATCCGGACAGGGCCGGTGGCTACACCTTC
CASSLHPDRAGGYTF
>TRBV20-1|TRBD1|16|TRBJ1-4|many
TGCAGTGCTAGAGATTCGGAAGAGGGGGCGTGGGAAAAACTGTTTTTT
CSARDSEEGAWEKLFF
>TRBV12-3/TRBV12-4|-|16|TRBJ1-5|many
TGTGCCAGCAGTTACTCCGGGACAACCAGAAATCAGCCCCAGCATTTT
CASSYSGTTRNQPQHF
>TRBV5-5|TRBD1|16|TRBJ2-3|-
TGTGCCAGCAGCCAAGGGACAGGGGGCCACACAGATACGCAGTATTTT
CASSQGTGGHTDTQYF
>TRBV18|TRBD1|16|TRBJ1-6|-
TGTGCCAGCTCACCCTCCGGGACAGCCTATAATTCACCCCTCCACTTT
CASSPSGTAYNSPLHF
>TRBV3-1|-|14|TRBJ1-1|many
TGTGCCAGCAGCGAGGAGGGGGGGGGGACTGAAGCTTTCTTT
CASSEEGGGTEAFF
>TRBV24-1|-|11|TRBJ2-2|many
TGTGCCACCAGTCTCACCGGGGAGCTGTTTTTT
CATSLTGELFF
>TRBV9|-|17|TRBJ2-3|many
TGTGCCAGCAGCGCCTGGACCTCGCTGTCCCACACAGATACGCAGTATTTT
CASSAWTSLSHTDTQYF
>TRBV6-2/TRBV6-3|TRBD1|17|TRBJ2-1|-
TGTGCCAGCAGCTACGACTGGACCGGGACAGCGTACAATGAGCAGTTCTTC
CASSYDWTGTAYNEQFF
>TRBV29-1|-|14|TRBJ1-1|many
TGCAGCGTTCGCTCAGGGATCCCAACGGGTGAAGCTTTCTTT
CSVRSGIPTGEAFF
>TRBV28|-|14|TRBJ1-5|many
TGTGCCAGCATGCGGGGGTATAGCAATCAGCCCCAGCATTTT
CASMRGYSNQPQHF
>TRBV3-1|-|15|TRBJ1-2|many
TGTGCCAGCAGCCAAGACAGAGGCCGTAGATATGGCTACACCTTC
CASSQDRGRRYGYTF
>TRBV27|-|15|TRBJ2-7|many
TGTGCCAGCAGTTTACGCGGATCCCAAACCTACGAGCAGTACTTC
CASSLRGSQTYEQYF
>TRBV28|-|14|TRBJ1-4|many
TGTGCCTCTCGGGATGGGGGATTTGGTGAAAAACTGTTTTTT
CASRDGGFGEKLFF
>TRBV2|-|14|TRBJ2-3|many
TGTGCCAGAGGAGCGGGCCTCCGGATGACTACGCAGTATTTT
CARGAGLRMTTQYF
>TRBV12-3/TRBV12-4|-|16|TRBJ2-5|many
TGTGCCAGCAGTTTAACGTTAGGGCAACCCCAAGAGACCCAGTACTTC
CASSLTLGQPQETQYF
>TRBV20-1|-|13|TRBJ2-2|many
TGCAGTGCTTTTACTGTGAACACCGGGGAGCTGTTTTTT
CSAFTVNTGELFF